This paragraph reports one TCR beta chain. MiXCR was run by TCRdb on the RACE reads, yielding one entry per CDR3 protein. This repertoire shows 200,000 to 300,000 distinct CDR3 sequences, approximately 8.6% found once; its top ten account for over 2%. This sample is drawn from a study of human T cells and chemical hapten exposure. As for time point: pre-sensitization, week 0. Specified treatment: therapeutic diphenylcyclopropenone sensitization with weekly scalp DPC. Venepuncture was done earlier than the placement of each patch test. The CDR3 totals 17 residues. V shed 4 bases and J 1 base; nucleotides not matched to a gene: 10. Germline assignment: CDR1 SGDLS and CDR2 YYNGEE.

The sequence came from a woman aged 40 to 49 with alopecia areata. Some clones in this sample may be carry-over from other donors' samples. J is TRBJ2-7 and V is TRBV9; 11 bases map to TRBD2. The sample in question was whole blood, obtained in connection with sensitization to the hapten diphenylcyclopropenone (DPC). The CDR3 bases are TGTGCCAGCAGCCCCCGGCGAGGGACTAGCGGATCCTACGAGCAGTACTTC. This translates into CASSPRRGTSGSYEQYF. Full variable domain (remainder filled in from reference TRBV9 and TRBJ2-7): DSGVTQTPKHLITATGQRVTLRCSPRSGDLSVYWYQQSLDQGLQFLIQYYNGEERAKGNILERFSAQQFPDLHSELNLSSLELGDSALYFCASSPRRGTSGSYEQYFGPGTRLTVT.